Listed below are T cell receptor beta chains from one sample, sequenced in a study of T cells in Graves' hyperthyroidism and ophthalmopathy. A single record per CDR3 protein comes from TCRdb applying MiXCR to the multiplex PCR reads. The sample has roughly 710,000 distinct CDR3 sequences, roughly a third seen once. The sequenced sample consisted of blood. The receptors stem from a woman aged 40 to 55 with Graves' hyperthyroidism. Each CDR3 is given with its conserved first and last residue. The D gene is left open where the match is weak. The size entry is marked missing in some rows and otherwise reads once, few, many or a size class.

>TRBJ2-5|TRBV4-3|.|.
TGCGCCAGCAGCCAAGCAGACGCGGGGACCCAGTACTTC
CASSQADAGTQYF
>TRBJ1-4|TRBV15|.|.
TGTGCCACCAGCAGACCACCGGGACTGACTAATGAAAAACTGTTTTTT
CATSRPPGLTNEKLFF
>TRBJ1-6|TRBV12-3/TRBV12-4|many|.
TGTGCCAGCAGTTTAGAACAGGGTTTGAGCACCCTCCACTTT
CASSLEQGLSTLHF
>TRBJ2-2|TRBV12-3/TRBV12-4|.|.
TGTGCCGTATCGGGGGACGAGCAGGGAGACACCGGGGAGCTGTTTTTT
CAVSGDEQGDTGELFF
>TRBJ1-1|TRBV7-2|.|TRBD1
TGTGCCAGCAGTTCTCCGGGACAGGGGATCACTGAAGCTTTCTTT
CASSSPGQGITEAFF
>TRBJ2-3|TRBV20-1|.|.
TGCAGTGCGTCCGGGCCAGGGAGCACAGATACGCAGTATTTT
CSASGPGSTDTQYF
>TRBJ2-5|TRBV25-1|.|TRBD2
TGTGCCAGTACCGGGACTAGCGGGAAGCCCAAGGCGGAGACCCAGTACTTC
CASTGTSGKPKAETQYF
>TRBJ1-2|TRBV20-1|.|TRBD1
TGCAGTGCTAGAGGGGACAGTTACTATGGCTACACCTTC
CSARGDSYYGYTF
>TRBJ1-5|TRBV19|.|TRBD1
TGTGCCAGTAGTATGGGACAGGGCCGGGCCCAGCCCCAGCATTTT
CASSMGQGRAQPQHF
>TRBJ1-3|TRBV5-8|.|.
TGTGCCAGCAGCTTGAACGGGGGCTCTGGAAACACCATATATTTT
CASSLNGGSGNTIYF
>TRBJ1-6|TRBV7-2|.|TRBD1
TGTGCCAGCAGCTTGGACAGGGAGGATTCACCCCTCCACTTT
CASSLDREDSPLHF
>TRBJ1-3|TRBV29-1|many|.
TGCAGCGTTGACCAGTCCAGCTCTGGAAACACCATATATTTT
CSVDQSSSGNTIYF
>TRBJ2-5|TRBV7-9|few|TRBD2
TGTGCCAGCAGCTCGACTAGCGGGGAAGAGACCCAGTACTTC
CASSSTSGEETQYF
>TRBJ1-6|TRBV7-9|many|TRBD1
TGTGCCAGCAGCAGAGCCGGGACAGAACTAAATTCACCCCTCCACTTT
CASSRAGTELNSPLHF
>TRBJ2-5|TRBV4-3|few|.
TGCGCCAGCAGCCAAGAAGGCCCCCGGCCGGACTGGGAGACCCAGTACTTC
CASSQEGPRPDWETQYF
>TRBJ1-2|TRBV28|few|.
TGTGCCAGCAGTCCCAAGAGGAGTGGCTACACCTTC
CASSPKRSGYTF
>TRBJ2-2|TRBV5-1|few|.
TGCGCCAGCAGCCCGACAAGGAGGGACACCGGGGAGCTGTTTTTT
CASSPTRRDTGELFF
>TRBJ2-7|TRBV7-2|.|.
TGTGCCAGCAGCTCCCTCGGGGGAAGGGTTCACGAGCGGTACTTC
CASSSLGGRVHERYF
>TRBJ1-1|TRBV6-5|.|.
TGTGCCAGCAGTTACATGACTAGGACAGATGAAATGAACACTGAAGCTTTCTTT
CASSYMTRTDEMNTEAFF
>TRBJ2-5|TRBV7-8|.|TRBD2
TGTGCCAGCAGCCCCCGGACTAGCGGTAGAGGAGAGACCCAGTACTTC
CASSPRTSGRGETQYF
>TRBJ2-2|TRBV10-3|.|TRBD1
TGTGCCATCACATCGACAGGGGGCTCCGGGGAGCTGTTTTTT
CAITSTGGSGELFF
>TRBJ2-3|TRBV29-1|few|.
TGCAGCGTTGTGGCAGACACAGATACGCAGTATTTT
CSVVADTDTQYF
>TRBJ2-5|TRBV6-1|few|.
TGTGCCAGCAGTTCCCTCGACCCCGTCCAAGGAGTGACCCAGTACTTC
CASSSLDPVQGVTQYF
>TRBJ1-1|TRBV7-4|many|.
TGTGCCAGCAGCCTTCTTTTGCCCGCAGAGAACACTGAAGCTTTCTTT
CASSLLLPAENTEAFF
>TRBJ1-5|TRBV7-9|few|.
TGCGCCAGCAGCCTCTCTTTTTCTGGGGAGTATCAGCCCCAGCATTTT
CASSLSFSGEYQPQHF
>TRBJ2-2|TRBV7-8|.|.
TGTGCCAGCAGCGCCCGGGCTACTTACACCGGGGAGCTGTTTTTT
CASSARATYTGELFF
>TRBJ1-5|TRBV6-6|many|TRBD1
TGTGCCAGCACCACAGGGGGAGGCAATCAGCCCCAGCATTTT
CASTTGGGNQPQHF
>TRBJ1-1|TRBV25-1|.|TRBD1
TGTGCTCGAACGACAGGGATCGTTACGAACACTGAAGCTTTCTTT
CARTTGIVTNTEAFF
>TRBJ1-2|TRBV10-3|many|.
TGTGCCATCAGTGACGTTATCGGACAGCAAGGGAACGGGAACTATGGCTACACCTTC
CAISDVIGQQGNGNYGYTF
>TRBJ1-2|TRBV29-1|many|.
TGCAGCGTTGAAGCGGGAGGGATGGAGGGCTACACCTTC
CSVEAGGMEGYTF
>TRBJ1-4|TRBV4-3|.|.
TGCGCCAGCAGCAAACCGGGCCCGGAAAAACTGTTTTTT
CASSKPGPEKLFF
>TRBJ2-7|TRBV9|.|.
TGTGCCAGCAGCAGCCAGTGGATGTCCTACGAGCAGTACTTC
CASSSQWMSYEQYF
>TRBJ2-5|TRBV10-3|.|.
TGTGCCATCAGTGACAGGTTGTCCGATCAGCCCCAGTACTTC
CAISDRLSDQPQYF
>TRBJ1-4|TRBV7-2|few|TRBD1
TGTGCCAGCACCCCCGGACAGGGTGAAAAACTGTTTTTT
CASTPGQGEKLFF
>TRBJ1-5|TRBV28|many|TRBD1
TGTGCCAGCAGTCCCCGTGGACAGGGCAATCAGCCCCAGCATTTT
CASSPRGQGNQPQHF
>TRBJ1-4|TRBV9|many|.
TGTGCCAGCAGCATAGGACGGGGAGGGAAACTGTTTTTT
CASSIGRGGKLFF
>TRBJ1-2|TRBV5-1|.|.
TGCGCCAGCAGAGGGGACACCCTAGGAGGCTACACCTTC
CASRGDTLGGYTF
>TRBJ2-3|TRBV2|.|.
TGTGCCAGCAGTGTCTTTACTAGTTTAGATGCAGATACGCAGTATTTT
CASSVFTSLDADTQYF
>TRBJ1-3|TRBV7-2|.|TRBD1
TGTGCCAGCAGCTACCGGGGACAGGGGTCTTCGGGAAACACCATATATTTT
CASSYRGQGSSGNTIYF
>TRBJ1-2|TRBV19|.|.
TGTGCCAGTAGTGTCGCCGGGACCGTAAATGATGGCTACACCTTC
CASSVAGTVNDGYTF
>TRBJ2-7|TRBV5-5|few|.
TGTGCCAGCCAAGATAATGGGGACGCAGCCTACGAGCAGTACTTC
CASQDNGDAAYEQYF
>TRBJ1-4|TRBV7-2|once|TRBD1
TGTGCCAGCAGCCACGGAAGGACAGGGGGAAAAACTGTTTTT
CASSHGRTGGKTVF
>TRBJ1-1|TRBV27|.|.
TGTGCCAGCAGTTCCAAGGGTAAAGCTTTCTTT
CASSSKGKAFF
>TRBJ1-4|TRBV29-1|.|.
TGCAGCGTTATGACTGTCAAATGGCAACTGTTTTTT
CSVMTVKWQLFF
>TRBJ1-6|TRBV11-2|many|.
TGTGCCAGCAGCTTGTACGGGGGGCCGCTCAATAATTCACCCCTCCACTTT
CASSLYGGPLNNSPLHF
>TRBJ2-4|TRBV29-1|.|.
TGCAGCGTTCTGGAGAAGGCCAAAAACATTCAGTACTTC
CSVLEKAKNIQYF
>TRBJ1-5|TRBV12-3/TRBV12-4|.|.
TGTGCCAGCAGTGAGGGGGACGGGGGCAATCAGCCCCAGCATTTT
CASSEGDGGNQPQHF
>TRBJ1-1|TRBV12-3/TRBV12-4|.|TRBD1
TGTGCCAGCAGTCCATACGTAAAGACAGGGGACACTGAAGCTTTCTTT
CASSPYVKTGDTEAFF
>TRBJ2-1|TRBV7-9|.|TRBD1
TGTGCCTGGGGCAGGGGGCGTTATGAGCAGTTCTTC
CAWGRGRYEQFF
>TRBJ1-2|TRBV7-2|many|.
TGTGCCAGCAGCTTAGGGCTTTTGCGGACATCGAACTATGGCTACACCTTC
CASSLGLLRTSNYGYTF
>TRBJ1-3|TRBV10-3|.|.
TGTGCCATCAGTGAACGGACTAGCGGGGGGACCATATATTTT
CAISERTSGGTIYF
>TRBJ1-4|TRBV10-3|.|.
TGTGCCATCAGTGAGGGAATCGATGAAAAACTGTTTTTT
CAISEGIDEKLFF
>TRBJ1-1|TRBV13|many|.
TGTGCCAGCAGCCTCAGACGGTTGAACACTGAAGCTTTCTTT
CASSLRRLNTEAFF